The present T cell receptor beta chain was sequenced within a study of T cell repertoires in cytomegalovirus infection. This clonotype has a count of ten or more. Trimming stripped 1 base from V and 4 bases from J, with 11 bases between. In germline, CDR1 is SGHTA, CDR2 FQGNSA. The CDR3 spans 15 residues. Each CDR3 protein gets one entry after TCRdb re-called the reads with MiXCR. The sample yields 450,000 to 600,000 distinct CDR3 sequences, approximately 11% seen once. The chain uses TRBV7-2 and TRBJ1-5, with no clear D. The sample was PBMCs. The receptor comes from a human donor in good health (CMV status not recorded). Some clones in this sample may be carry-over from other donors' samples. The CDR3: CASSLEASRNQPQHF. In nucleotides, the CDR3 is TGTGCCAGCAGCTTAGAGGCCTCTAGGAATCAGCCCCAGCATTTT.